This record covers a single TCR beta chain. This specimen comes from a study of blood T cell repertoires in COVID-19. Shortly before study entry, within 2 weeks, exposed participants had met a COVID-19 case. V shed 3 bases and J 5 bases; nucleotides not matched to a gene: 29. The CDR3 runs to 23 residues. Germline V lookup: CDR1 MDHEN, CDR2 SYDVKM. Libraries were prepared by immunoSEQ multiplex PCR; TCRdb keeps only in-frame clonotypes and omits some of them. The table lists around 340,000 clones, about nine tenths of them singletons. The J gene is TRBJ1-4, the V gene TRBV28, with 8 bases identical to TRBD1. The source of this sequence is a woman aged 30 to 39 who had been exposed to COVID-19. The specimen sequenced was PBMCs or T cells enriched from blood (not recorded which). The CDR3 DNA is TGTGCCAGCAGTTTCCCCGGGACAGGATTTATGGAGAGCTCTTTGGGGGCGAATGAAAAACTGTTTTTT. Translation gives CASSFPGTGFMESSLGANEKLFF.